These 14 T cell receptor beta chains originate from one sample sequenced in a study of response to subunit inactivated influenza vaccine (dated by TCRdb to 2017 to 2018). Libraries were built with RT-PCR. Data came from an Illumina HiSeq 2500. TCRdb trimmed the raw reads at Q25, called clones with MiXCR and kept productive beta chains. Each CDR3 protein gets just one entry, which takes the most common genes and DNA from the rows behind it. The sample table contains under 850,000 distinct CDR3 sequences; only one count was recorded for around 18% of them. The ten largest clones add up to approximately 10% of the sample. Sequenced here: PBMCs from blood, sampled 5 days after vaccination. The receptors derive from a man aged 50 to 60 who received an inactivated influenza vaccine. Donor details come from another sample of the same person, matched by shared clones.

The CDR3 reads CASRGSGPYNEQFF. CDR3 DNA sequence: TGTGCCAGCAGGGGTAGCGGACCCTACAATGAGCAGTTCTTC. The gene calls are TRBV6-1 and TRBJ2-1; D is possibly TRBD2 (6 bases). Deletions cut 6 bases from V and 2 bases from J, with 11 bases between. The CDR3 has 14 amino acids. Germline CDR1 reads MNHNS; CDR2 reads SASEGT.

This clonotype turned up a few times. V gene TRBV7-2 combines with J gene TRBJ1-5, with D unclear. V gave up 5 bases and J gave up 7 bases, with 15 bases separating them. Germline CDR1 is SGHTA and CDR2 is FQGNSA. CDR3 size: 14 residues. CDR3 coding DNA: TGTGCCAGCAGCCTCCGCCGGGGTGAACAGCCCCAGCATTTT. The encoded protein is CASSLRRGEQPQHF.

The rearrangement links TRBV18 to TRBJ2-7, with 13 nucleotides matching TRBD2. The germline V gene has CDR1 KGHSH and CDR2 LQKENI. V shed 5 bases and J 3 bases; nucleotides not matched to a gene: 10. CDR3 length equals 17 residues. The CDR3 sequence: CASSVGTSGTLHYEQYF. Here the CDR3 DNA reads TGTGCCAGCTCAGTAGGGACTAGCGGGACTCTACACTACGAGCAGTACTTC.

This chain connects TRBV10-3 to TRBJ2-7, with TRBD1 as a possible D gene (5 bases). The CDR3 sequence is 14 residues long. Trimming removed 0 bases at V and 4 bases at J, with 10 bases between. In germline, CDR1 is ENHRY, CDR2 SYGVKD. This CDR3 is CAISESTGGYEQYF. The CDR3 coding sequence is TGTGCCATCAGTGAGTCTACAGGTGGATACGAGCAGTACTTC.

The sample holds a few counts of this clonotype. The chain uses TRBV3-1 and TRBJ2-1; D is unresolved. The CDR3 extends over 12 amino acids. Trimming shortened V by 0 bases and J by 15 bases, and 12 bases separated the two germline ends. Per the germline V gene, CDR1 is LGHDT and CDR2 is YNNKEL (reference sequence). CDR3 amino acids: CASSQDRLNSFF. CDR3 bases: TGTGCCAGCAGCCAAGATAGGCTGAATTCGTTCTTC.

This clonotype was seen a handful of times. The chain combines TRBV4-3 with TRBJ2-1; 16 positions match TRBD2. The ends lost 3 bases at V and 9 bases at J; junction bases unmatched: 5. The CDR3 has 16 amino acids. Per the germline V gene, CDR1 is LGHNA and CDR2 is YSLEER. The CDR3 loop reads CASSQGTSGGASEQFF. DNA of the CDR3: TGCGCCAGCAGCCAGGGGACTAGCGGGGGGGCCAGTGAGCAGTTCTTC.

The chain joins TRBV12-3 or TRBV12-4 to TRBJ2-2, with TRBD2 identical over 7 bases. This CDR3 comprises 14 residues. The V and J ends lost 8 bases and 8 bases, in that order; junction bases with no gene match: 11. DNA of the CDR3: TGTGCCAGCGGTCGAGGAGGCGGGGGTGGGGAGCTGTTTTTT. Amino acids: CASGRGGGGGELFF.

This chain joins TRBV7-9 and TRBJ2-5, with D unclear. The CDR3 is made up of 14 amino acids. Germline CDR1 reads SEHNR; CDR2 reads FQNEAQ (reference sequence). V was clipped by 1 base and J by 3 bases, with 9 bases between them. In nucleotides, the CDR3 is TGTGCCAGCAGCTTAGAAGTCTGGGAAGAGACCCAGTACTTC. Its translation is CASSLEVWEETQYF.

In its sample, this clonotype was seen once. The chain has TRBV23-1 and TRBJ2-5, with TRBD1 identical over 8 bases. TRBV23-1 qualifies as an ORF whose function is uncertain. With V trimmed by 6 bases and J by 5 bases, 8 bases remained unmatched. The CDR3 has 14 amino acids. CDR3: CASRYTGGLETQYF. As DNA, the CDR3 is TGCGCCAGCAGATATACAGGGGGGTTGGAGACCCAGTACTTC.

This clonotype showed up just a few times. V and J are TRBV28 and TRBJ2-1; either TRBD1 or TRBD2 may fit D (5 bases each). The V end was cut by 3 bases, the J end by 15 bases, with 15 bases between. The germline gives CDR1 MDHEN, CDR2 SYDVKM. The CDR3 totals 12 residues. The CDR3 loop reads CASSFLGDGRFF. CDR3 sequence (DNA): TGTGCCAGCAGTTTCTTGGGGGACGGCCGGTTCTTC.

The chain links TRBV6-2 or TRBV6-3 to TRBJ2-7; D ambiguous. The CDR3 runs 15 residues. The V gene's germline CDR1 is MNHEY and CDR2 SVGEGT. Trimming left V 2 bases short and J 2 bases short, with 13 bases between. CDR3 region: CASSYKSGLPYEQYF. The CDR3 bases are TGTGCCAGCAGTTACAAATCGGGCCTGCCCTACGAGCAGTACTTC.

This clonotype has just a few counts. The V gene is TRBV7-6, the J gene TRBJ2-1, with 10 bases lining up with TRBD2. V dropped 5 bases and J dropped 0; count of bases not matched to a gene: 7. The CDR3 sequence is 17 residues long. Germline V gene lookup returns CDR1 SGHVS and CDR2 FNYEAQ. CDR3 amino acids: CASSMSGRDSSYNEQFF. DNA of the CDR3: TGTGCCAGCAGCATGAGCGGGAGGGATAGCTCCTACAATGAGCAGTTCTTC.

The CDR3 spells CASSPLGGAGETQYF. CDR3 coding DNA: TGTGCCAGCAGCCCGCTCGGGGGGGCGGGAGAGACCCAGTACTTC. The chain links TRBV12-3 or TRBV12-4 to TRBJ2-5; 8 nucleotides agree with TRBD2. The CDR3 sequence is 15 residues long. V lost 6 bases to trimming and J lost 4 bases; unmatched junction nucleotides: 10.

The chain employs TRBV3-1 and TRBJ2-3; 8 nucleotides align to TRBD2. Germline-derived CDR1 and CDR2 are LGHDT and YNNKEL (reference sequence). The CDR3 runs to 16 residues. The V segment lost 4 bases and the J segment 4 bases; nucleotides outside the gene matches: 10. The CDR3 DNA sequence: TGTGCCAGCAGCCCTGGGGTGTGGCGGGAGGCAGATACGCAGTATTTT. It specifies CASSPGVWREADTQYF.